This paragraph covers one TCR beta chain sequence. The sample belongs to a study of blood T cell repertoires in COVID-19. Germline values: CDR1 SGHNT, CDR2 YYREEE (reference sequence). V trimming: 3 bases; J trimming: 4 bases; junction bases outside the gene matches: 6. The CDR3 covers 16 residues. Libraries were prepared by immunoSEQ multiplex PCR; TCRdb keeps only in-frame clonotypes and omits some of them. This repertoire shows approximately 34,000 clones, approximately 80% found once; its top ten account for around 14%. The chain joins TRBV5-4 to TRBJ2-2, with TRBD2 matching 10 bases. The sequenced sample consisted of peripheral blood. This TCR was sampled from a woman in her seventies with acute or convalescent COVID-19. DNA for the CDR3: TGTGCCAGCAGCTCCCTAGCGGGGGATCCCACCGGGGAGCTGTTTTTT. Its protein is CASSSLAGDPTGELFF.